Each of the 21 T cell receptor beta chains below was sequenced from the same sample in a study of T cells expressing NK-cell markers. TCRdb reprocessed the 5' RACE reads, with one entry per CDR3 protein and no DNA. The sample table sets out 300,000 to 450,000 distinct CDR3 sequences. The sample was blood T cells: a sorted CD56 or NKG2C T cell subset, CD4+ or CD8+ T cells, or bulk PBMC T cells (not recorded which). Receptors were obtained from a man aged 18-75 years in good health.

V is TRBV7-3 and J is TRBJ2-3. In germline, CDR1 is SGHTA, CDR2 FQGTGA. CDR3 size: 14 residues. The CDR3 sequence: CASSLAGVTDTQYF. The entire variable domain, with the rest obtained from reference TRBV7-3 and TRBJ2-3, is as follows: GAGVSQTPSNKVTEKGKYVELRCDPISGHTALYWYRQSLGQGPEFLIYFQGTGAADDSGLPNDRFFAVRPEGSVSTLKIQRTERGDSAVYLCASSLAGVTDTQYFGPGTRLTVL.

The chain couples TRBV20-1 to TRBJ1-3; TCRdb designates TRBD1, a call that cannot be tested without DNA. In germline, CDR1 is DFQATT, CDR2 SNEGSKA (reference sequence). This CDR3 spans 14 amino acids. CDR3 sequence: CSARLDRAGNTIYF.

The V and J genes are TRBV2 and TRBJ1-1; TCRdb lists TRBD1, though no DNA is available to test this call. CDR3 size: 15 residues. Germline V gene lookup returns CDR1 SNHLY and CDR2 FYNNEI. CDR3 sequence reads: CASSSDRGQNTEAFF.

The chain is built from TRBV7-8 and TRBJ2-7; without DNA, the TCRdb call of TRBD1 cannot be checked. The CDR3 is 15 amino acids. Per germline, CDR1 SGHVS and CDR2 FQNEAQ. The chain's CDR3 is CASSLVVGETYEQYF. The full variable domain, completed using reference TRBV7-8 and TRBJ2-7, is GAGVSQSPRYKVAKRGQDVALRCDPISGHVSLFWYQQALGQGPEFLTYFQNEAQLDKSGLPSDRFFAERPEGSVSTLKIQRTQQEDSAVYLCASSLVVGETYEQYFGPGTRLTVT.

This sequence joins TRBV12-3 or TRBV12-4 and TRBJ2-7. This CDR3 contains 14 residues. Here the CDR3 reads CASSSGSFSYEQYF.

The chain links TRBV6-6 to TRBJ2-1; TCRdb selects TRBD1, and the lack of DNA leaves this call unchecked. Germline V gives CDR1 MNHNY, CDR2 SVGAGI (reference sequence). The CDR3 sequence is 12 residues long. The CDR3 protein is CASRQGAYEQFF.

The J gene is TRBJ1-5, the V gene TRBV5-5. The CDR3 loop spans 15 amino acids. Germline V CDR1 and CDR2: SGHKS, YYEKEE (reference sequence). The CDR3 region is CASSLAAAGYQPQHF.

V is TRBV4-2 and J is TRBJ2-4. Germline CDR1 and CDR2: LGHNA and YNFKEQ. The CDR3 loop spans 17 amino acids. Here the CDR3 reads CASSQDPATYAKNIQYF.

The chain combines TRBV11-1 with TRBJ2-1; the TCRdb D gene call, TRBD1, has no DNA to confirm it. Looked up from germline, CDR1 is SGHAT and CDR2 is FQDESV (reference sequence). This CDR3 comprises 12 residues. CDR3 in amino acids: CASSSGIRYQYF.

CDR3 sequence: CSARDPAAGGNEQFF. The chain links TRBV20-1 to TRBJ2-1; with no DNA, the TCRdb D assignment of TRBD1 cannot be verified. The CDR3 runs to 15 residues. Germline V gene data show CDR1 as DFQATT and CDR2 as SNEGSKA (reference sequence).

The chain's CDR3 is CASSPVGGITTNEKLFF. The genes are TRBV5-5 and TRBJ1-4; the D gene TCRdb calls, TRBD1, cannot be checked with no DNA. Per germline, CDR1 SGHKS and CDR2 YYEKEE (reference sequence). This CDR3 is 17 amino acids long.

The chain is built from TRBV7-2 and TRBJ1-6; the D call of TRBD1 rests on TCRdb alone, since no DNA is present to check it. Per the germline V gene, CDR1 is SGHTA and CDR2 is FQGNSA. CDR3 size: 14 residues. The CDR3: CASSLGTGPSPLHF.

This chain uses TRBV18 with TRBJ2-5. The CDR3 contains 14 residues. Germline-derived CDR1 and CDR2 are KGHSH and LQKENI. The CDR3 sequence is CASSPSLGQETQYF.

J is TRBJ1-5 and V is TRBV5-5; TCRdb names TRBD1, which stays unverified in the absence of DNA. The CDR3 is made up of 18 amino acids. Germline values: CDR1 SGHKS, CDR2 YYEKEE (reference sequence). CDR3 residues: CASSLILWDRGSNQPQHF.

The chain recombines TRBV20-1 with TRBJ2-7; TCRdb's D call of TRBD2 is untestable without DNA. The CDR3 sequence is 13 residues long. The germline V gene encodes CDR1 DFQATT and CDR2 SNEGSKA (reference sequence). This chain's CDR3 is CSAKALTSPEQYF.

The chain uses TRBV29-1 and TRBJ2-5; the D gene TCRdb calls, TRBD1, cannot be checked with no DNA. CDR3 length: 13 residues. Looked up from germline, CDR1 is SQVTM and CDR2 is ANQGSEA. The CDR3 is CSAGRGMGETQYF.

The rearrangement joins TRBV28 to TRBJ2-5; TCRdb designates TRBD2, a call that cannot be tested without DNA. Germline CDR1 and CDR2: MDHEN and SYDVKM. The CDR3 is made up of 13 amino acids. CDR3 region: CASRRAGQETQYF.

The chain has TRBV6-1 and TRBJ2-3; lacking DNA, the TRBD1 call made by TCRdb goes unchecked. The CDR3 has 16 residues. Germline values: CDR1 MNHNS, CDR2 SASEGT. CDR3 amino acids: CASSEWPGGLTDTQYF.

This chain connects TRBV5-1 to TRBJ2-5; TCRdb outputs TRBD1, but without DNA this stays unchecked. From germline, CDR1 is SGHRS and CDR2 YFSETQ. This CDR3 has 16 residues. The CDR3 reads CASSFGQGATGETQYF. The complete variable domain, with remaining parts taken from reference TRBV5-1 and TRBJ2-5, reads KAGVTQTPRYLIKTRGQQVTLSCSPISGHRSVSWYQQTPGQGLQFLFEYFSETQRNKGNFPGRFSGRQFSNSRSEMNVSTLELGDSALYLCASSFGQGATGETQYFGPGTRLLVL.

The chain uses TRBV7-2 and TRBJ2-5; the D call of TRBD2 rests on TCRdb alone, since no DNA is present to check it. The CDR3 is 16 residues long. Germline assignment: CDR1 SGHTA and CDR2 FQGNSA. The CDR3 reads CASSLGLAGEGETQYF.

This sequence joins TRBV7-6 and TRBJ2-1; there is no DNA to check the TCRdb D call of TRBD1. Germline-derived CDR1 and CDR2 are SGHVS and FNYEAQ. The CDR3 runs 15 residues. The CDR3 sequence: CASSRGTGVYNEQFF.